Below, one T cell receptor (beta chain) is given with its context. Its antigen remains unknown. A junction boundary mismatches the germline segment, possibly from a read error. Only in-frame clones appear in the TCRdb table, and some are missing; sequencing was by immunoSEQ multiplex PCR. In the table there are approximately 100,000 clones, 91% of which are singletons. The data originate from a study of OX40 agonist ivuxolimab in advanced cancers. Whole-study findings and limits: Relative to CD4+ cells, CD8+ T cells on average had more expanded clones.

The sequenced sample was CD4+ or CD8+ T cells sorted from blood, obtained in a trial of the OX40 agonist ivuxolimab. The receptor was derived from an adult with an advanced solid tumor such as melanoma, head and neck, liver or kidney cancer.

The CDR3, as DNA: TGTGCCAGCAGGTCCGGACTAGCGGGAGAACCCATCTTC. Its protein product is CASRSGLAGEPIF. This chain connects TRBV6-5 to TRBJ2-1; TRBD2 agrees at 13 bases. Germline loops: CDR1 MNHEY, CDR2 SVGAGI. CDR3 length equals 13 residues.